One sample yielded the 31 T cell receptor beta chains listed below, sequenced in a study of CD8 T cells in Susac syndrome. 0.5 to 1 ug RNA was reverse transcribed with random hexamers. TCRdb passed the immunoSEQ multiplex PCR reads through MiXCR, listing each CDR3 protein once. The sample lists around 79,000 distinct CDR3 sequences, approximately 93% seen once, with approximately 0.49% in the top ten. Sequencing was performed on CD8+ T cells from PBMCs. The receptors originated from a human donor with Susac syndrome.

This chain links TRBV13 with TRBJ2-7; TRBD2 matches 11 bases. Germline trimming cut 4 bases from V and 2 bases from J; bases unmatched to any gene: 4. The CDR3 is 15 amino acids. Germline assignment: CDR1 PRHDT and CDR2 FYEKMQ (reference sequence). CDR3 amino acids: CASSWGTSGPYEQYF. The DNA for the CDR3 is TGTGCCAGCAGCTGGGGGACTAGCGGCCCCTACGAGCAGTACTTC. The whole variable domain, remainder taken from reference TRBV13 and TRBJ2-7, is AAGVIQSPRHLIKEKRETATLKCYPIPRHDTVYWYQQGPGQDPQFLISFYEKMQSDKGSIPDRFSAQQFSDYHSELNMSSLELGDSALYFCASSWGTSGPYEQYFGPGTRLTVT.

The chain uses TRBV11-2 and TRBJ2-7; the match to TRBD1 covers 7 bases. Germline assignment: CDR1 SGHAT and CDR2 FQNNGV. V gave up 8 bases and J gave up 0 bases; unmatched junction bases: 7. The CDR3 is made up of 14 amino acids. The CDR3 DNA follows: TGTGCCAGCGGTCCGACAGGGCTCTCCTACGAGCAGTACTTC. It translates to CASGPTGLSYEQYF.

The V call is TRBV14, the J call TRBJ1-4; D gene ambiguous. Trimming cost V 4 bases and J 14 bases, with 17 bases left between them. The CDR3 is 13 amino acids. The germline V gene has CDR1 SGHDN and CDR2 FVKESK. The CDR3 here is CASSPGPRLWLFF. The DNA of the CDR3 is TGTGCCAGCAGCCCTGGACCCAGGCTTTGGCTGTTTTTT.

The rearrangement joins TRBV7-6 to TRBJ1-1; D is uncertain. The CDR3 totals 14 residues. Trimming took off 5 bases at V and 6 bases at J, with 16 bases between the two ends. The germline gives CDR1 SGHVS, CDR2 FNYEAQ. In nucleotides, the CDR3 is TGTGCCAGCAGCGAGAGTGTGGTATCTGCTGAAGCTTTCTTT. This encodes CASSESVVSAEAFF.

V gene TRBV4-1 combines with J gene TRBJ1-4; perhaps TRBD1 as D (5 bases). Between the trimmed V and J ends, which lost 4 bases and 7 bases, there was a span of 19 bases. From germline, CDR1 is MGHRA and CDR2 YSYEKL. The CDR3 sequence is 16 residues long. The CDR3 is CASSPTFQGLFEKLFF. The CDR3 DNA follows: TGCGCCAGCAGCCCAACTTTCCAGGGTCTTTTTGAAAAACTGTTTTTT.

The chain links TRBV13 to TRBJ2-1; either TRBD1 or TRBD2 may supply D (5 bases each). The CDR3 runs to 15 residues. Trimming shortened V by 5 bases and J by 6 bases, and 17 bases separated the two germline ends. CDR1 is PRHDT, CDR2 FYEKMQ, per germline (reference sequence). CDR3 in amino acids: CASSHRDGPGNEQFF. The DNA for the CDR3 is TGTGCCAGCAGCCACCGGGACGGACCGGGCAATGAGCAGTTCTTC.

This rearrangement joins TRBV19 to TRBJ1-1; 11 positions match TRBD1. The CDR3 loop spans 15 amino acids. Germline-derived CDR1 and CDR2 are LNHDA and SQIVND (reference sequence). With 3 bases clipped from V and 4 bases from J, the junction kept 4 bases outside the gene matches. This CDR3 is CASSIGQGAVTEAFF. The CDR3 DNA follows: TGTGCCAGTAGTATCGGACAGGGGGCCGTCACTGAAGCTTTCTTT. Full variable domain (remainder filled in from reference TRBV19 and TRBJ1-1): DGGITQSPKYLFRKEGQNVTLSCEQNLNHDAMYWYRQDPGQGLRLIYYSQIVNDFQKGDIAEGYSVSREKKESFPLTVTSAQKNPTAFYLCASSIGQGAVTEAFFGQGTRLTVV.

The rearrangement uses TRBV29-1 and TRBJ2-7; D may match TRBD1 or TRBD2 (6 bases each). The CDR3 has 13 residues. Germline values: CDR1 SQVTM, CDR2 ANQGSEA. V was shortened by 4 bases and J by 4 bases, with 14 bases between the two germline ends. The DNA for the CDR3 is TGCAGCGTTGGTGGGGGGCTAGAGTACGAGCAGTACTTC. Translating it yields CSVGGGLEYEQYF.

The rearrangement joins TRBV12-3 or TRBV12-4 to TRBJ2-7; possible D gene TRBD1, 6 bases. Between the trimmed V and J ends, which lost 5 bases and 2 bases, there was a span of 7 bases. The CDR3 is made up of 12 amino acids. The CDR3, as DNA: TGTGCCAGCAGTCGGACAGCCTACGAGCAGTACTTC. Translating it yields CASSRTAYEQYF.

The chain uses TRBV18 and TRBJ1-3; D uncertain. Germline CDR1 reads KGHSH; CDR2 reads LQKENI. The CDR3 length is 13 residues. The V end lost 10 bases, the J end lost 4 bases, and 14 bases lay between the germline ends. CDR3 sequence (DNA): TGTGCCACCCCGGGCCTCCCCGGAAACACCATATATTTT. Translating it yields CATPGLPGNTIYF.

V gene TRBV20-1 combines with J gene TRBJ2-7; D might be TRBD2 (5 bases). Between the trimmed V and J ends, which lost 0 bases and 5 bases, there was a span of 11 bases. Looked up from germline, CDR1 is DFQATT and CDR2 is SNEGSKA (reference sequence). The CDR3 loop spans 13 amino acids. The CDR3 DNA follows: TGCAGTGCTAGAGACTCGGGGAAGCACGAGCAGTACTTC. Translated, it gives CSARDSGKHEQYF.

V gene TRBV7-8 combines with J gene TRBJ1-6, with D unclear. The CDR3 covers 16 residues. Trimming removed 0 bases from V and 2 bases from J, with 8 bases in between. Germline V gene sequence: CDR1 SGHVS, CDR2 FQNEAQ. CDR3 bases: TGTGCCAGCAGCTTAGCGAGGGTTCCCTATAATTCACCCCTCCACTTT. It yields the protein CASSLARVPYNSPLHF.

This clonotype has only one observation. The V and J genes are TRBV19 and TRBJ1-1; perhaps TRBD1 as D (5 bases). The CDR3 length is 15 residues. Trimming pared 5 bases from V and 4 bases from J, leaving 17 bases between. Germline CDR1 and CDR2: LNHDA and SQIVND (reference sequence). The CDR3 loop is CASSPIEFGATEAFF. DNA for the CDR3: TGTGCCAGTAGTCCCATCGAGTTCGGGGCCACTGAAGCTTTCTTT. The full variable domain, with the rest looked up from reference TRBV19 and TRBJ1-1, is DGGITQSPKYLFRKEGQNVTLSCEQNLNHDAMYWYRQDPGQGLRLIYYSQIVNDFQKGDIAEGYSVSREKKESFPLTVTSAQKNPTAFYLCASSPIEFGATEAFFGQGTRLTVV.

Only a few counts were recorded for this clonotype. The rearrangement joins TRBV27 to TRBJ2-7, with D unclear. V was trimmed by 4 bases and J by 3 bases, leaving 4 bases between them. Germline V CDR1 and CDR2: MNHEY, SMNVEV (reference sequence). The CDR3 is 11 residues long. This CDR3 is CASSSFYEQYF. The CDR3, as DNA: TGTGCCAGCAGTTCTTTCTACGAGCAGTACTTC.

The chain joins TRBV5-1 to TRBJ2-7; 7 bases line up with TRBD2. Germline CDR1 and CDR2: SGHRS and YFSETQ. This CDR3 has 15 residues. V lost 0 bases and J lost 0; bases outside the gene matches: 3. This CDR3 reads CASSLAAGSSYEQYF. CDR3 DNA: TGCGCCAGCAGCTTGGCAGCGGGAAGCTCCTACGAGCAGTACTTC.

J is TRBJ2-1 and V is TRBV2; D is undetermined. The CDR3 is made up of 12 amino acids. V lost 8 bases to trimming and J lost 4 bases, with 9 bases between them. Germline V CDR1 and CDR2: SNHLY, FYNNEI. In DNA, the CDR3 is TGTGCCAGCCGAAAGAGTTACAATGAGCAGTTCTTC. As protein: CASRKSYNEQFF.

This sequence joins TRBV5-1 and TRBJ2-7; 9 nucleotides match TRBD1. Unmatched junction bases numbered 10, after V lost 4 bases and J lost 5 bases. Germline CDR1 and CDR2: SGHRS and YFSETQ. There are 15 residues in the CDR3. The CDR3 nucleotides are TGCGCCAGCAGCAACCCCGGGACAGGGATCCACGAGCAGTACTTC. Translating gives CASSNPGTGIHEQYF. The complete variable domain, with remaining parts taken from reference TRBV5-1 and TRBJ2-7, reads KAGVTQTPRYLIKTRGQQVTLSCSPISGHRSVSWYQQTPGQGLQFLFEYFSETQRNKGNFPGRFSGRQFSNSRSEMNVSTLELGDSALYLCASSNPGTGIHEQYFGPGTRLTVT.

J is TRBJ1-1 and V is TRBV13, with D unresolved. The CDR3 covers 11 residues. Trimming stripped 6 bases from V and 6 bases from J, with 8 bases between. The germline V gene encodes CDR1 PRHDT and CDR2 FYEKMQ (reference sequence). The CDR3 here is CASSQASEAFF. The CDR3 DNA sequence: TGTGCCAGCAGTCAGGCCTCTGAAGCTTTCTTT.

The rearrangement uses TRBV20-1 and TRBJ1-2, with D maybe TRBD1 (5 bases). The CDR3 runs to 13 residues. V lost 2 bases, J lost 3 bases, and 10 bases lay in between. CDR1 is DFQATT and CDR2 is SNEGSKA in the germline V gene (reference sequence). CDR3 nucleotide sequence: TGCAGTGCTAGATCCAGGGAGGACTATGGCTACACCTTC. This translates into CSARSREDYGYTF.

The CDR3 loop reads CASRDRGQPHGYTF. The CDR3 nucleotides read TGTGCCAGCCGGGACAGGGGCCAACCCCACGGCTACACCTTC. This rearrangement joins TRBV27 to TRBJ1-2, with TRBD1 matching over 10 bases. The CDR3 extends over 14 amino acids. CDR1 and CDR2 from the germline V gene are MNHEY and SMNVEV (reference sequence). With 8 bases clipped from V and 8 bases from J, the junction kept 11 bases outside the gene matches.

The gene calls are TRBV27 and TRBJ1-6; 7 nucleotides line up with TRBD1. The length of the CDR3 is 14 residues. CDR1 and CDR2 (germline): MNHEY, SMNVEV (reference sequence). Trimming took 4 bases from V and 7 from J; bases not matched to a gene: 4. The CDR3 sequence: CASSSGQTNSPLHF. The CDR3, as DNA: TGTGCCAGCAGTTCGGGACAGACAAATTCACCCCTCCACTTT.

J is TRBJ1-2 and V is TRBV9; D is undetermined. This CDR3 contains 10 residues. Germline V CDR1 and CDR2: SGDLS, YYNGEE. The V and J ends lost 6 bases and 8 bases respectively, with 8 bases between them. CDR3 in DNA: TGTGCCAGCACTGGGAGAGGCTACACCTTC. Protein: CASTGRGYTF.

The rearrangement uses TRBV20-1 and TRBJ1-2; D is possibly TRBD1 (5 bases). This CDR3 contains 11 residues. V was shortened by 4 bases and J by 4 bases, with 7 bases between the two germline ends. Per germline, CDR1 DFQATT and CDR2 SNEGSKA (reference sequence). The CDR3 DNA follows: TGCAGTGCTACGGACACCTATGGCTACACCTTC. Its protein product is CSATDTYGYTF.

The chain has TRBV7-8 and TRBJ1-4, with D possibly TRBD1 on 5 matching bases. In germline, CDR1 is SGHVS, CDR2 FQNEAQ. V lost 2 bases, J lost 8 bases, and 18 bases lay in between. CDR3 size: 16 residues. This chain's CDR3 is CASSLREGRVDEKLFF. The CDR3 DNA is TGTGCCAGCAGCTTAAGAGAGGGGAGAGTGGACGAAAAACTGTTTTTT.

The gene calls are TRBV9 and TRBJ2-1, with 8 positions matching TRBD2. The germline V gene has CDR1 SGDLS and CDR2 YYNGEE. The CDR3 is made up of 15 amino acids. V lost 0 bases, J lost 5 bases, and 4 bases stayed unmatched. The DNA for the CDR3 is TGTGCCAGCAGCGTAGCAGGCGGGGGGAACAATGAGCAGTTCTTC. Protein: CASSVAGGGNNEQFF.

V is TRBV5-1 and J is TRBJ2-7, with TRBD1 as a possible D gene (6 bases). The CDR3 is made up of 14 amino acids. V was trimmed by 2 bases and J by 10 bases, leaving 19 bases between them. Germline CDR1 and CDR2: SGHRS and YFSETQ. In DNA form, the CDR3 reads TGCGCCAGCAGCTTAAAAATGGGGGCGTTGGATCAGTACTTC. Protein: CASSLKMGALDQYF.

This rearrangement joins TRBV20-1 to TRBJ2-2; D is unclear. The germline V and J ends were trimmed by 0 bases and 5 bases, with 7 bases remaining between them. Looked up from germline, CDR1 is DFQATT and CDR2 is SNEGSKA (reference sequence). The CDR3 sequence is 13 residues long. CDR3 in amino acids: CSAREKSTGELFF. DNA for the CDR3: TGCAGTGCTAGAGAGAAAAGTACCGGGGAGCTGTTTTTT.

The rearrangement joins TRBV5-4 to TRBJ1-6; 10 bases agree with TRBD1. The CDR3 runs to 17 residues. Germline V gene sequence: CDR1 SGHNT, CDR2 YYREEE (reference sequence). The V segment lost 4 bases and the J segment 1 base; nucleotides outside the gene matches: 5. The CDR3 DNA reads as TGTGCCAGCAGCGCGACAGGGGGCGAGTCCTATAATTCACCCCTCCACTTT. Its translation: CASSATGGESYNSPLHF.

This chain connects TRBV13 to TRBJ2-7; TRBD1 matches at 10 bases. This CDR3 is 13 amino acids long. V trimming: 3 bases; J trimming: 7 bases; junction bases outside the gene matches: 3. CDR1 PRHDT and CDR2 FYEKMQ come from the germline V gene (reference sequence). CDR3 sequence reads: CASSFGTGEEQYF. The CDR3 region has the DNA TGTGCCAGCAGCTTTGGGACAGGGGAGGAGCAGTACTTC.

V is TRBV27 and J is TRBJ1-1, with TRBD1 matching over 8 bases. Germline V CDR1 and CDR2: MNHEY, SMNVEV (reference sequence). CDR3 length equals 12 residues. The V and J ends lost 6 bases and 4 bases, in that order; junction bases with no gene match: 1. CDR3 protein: CASRTGGTEAFF. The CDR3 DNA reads TGTGCCAGCAGAACAGGGGGCACTGAAGCTTTCTTT.

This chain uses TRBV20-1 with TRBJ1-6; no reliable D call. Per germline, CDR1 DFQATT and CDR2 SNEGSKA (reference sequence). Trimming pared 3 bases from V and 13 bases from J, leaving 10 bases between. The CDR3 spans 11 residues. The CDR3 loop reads CSASAIPPLHF. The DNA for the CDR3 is TGCAGTGCTAGCGCGATTCCGCCCCTCCACTTT.